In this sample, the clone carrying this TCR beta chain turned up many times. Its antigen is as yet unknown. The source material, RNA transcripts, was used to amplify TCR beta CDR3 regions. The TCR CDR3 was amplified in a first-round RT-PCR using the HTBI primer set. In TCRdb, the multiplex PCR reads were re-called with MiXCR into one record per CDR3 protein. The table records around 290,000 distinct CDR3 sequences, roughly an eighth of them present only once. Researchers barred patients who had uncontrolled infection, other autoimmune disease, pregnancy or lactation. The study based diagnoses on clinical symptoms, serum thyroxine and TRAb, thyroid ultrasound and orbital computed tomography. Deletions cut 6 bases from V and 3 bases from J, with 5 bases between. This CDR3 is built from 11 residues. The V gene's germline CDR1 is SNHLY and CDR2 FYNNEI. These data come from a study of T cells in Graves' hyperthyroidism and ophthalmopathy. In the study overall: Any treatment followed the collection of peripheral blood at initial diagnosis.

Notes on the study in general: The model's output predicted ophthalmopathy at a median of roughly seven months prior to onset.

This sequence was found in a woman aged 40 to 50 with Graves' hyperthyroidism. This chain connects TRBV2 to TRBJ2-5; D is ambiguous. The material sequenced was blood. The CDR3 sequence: CASRVEETQYF. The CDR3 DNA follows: TGTGCCAGCAGGGTTGAAGAGACCCAGTACTTC.